Listed below are T cell receptor beta chains from one sample, sequenced in a study of T cell changes during pregnancy in multiple sclerosis. TCRdb's table, derived via immunoSEQ multiplex PCR, lists solely in-frame clones and lacks some. The table records some 28,000 clones, about 93% of them present only once. Sequencing used CD8+ T cells from peripheral blood mononuclear cells, obtained before pregnancy. These receptors all come from a female donor with multiple sclerosis, enrolled in a pregnancy study. The CDR3 runs from the conserved cysteine through the conserved F or W. The order of the fields is J gene, V gene, D gene, clone size, CDR3 protein, CDR3 DNA. A D gene is named only where the DNA matches it firmly. The size of a clone is reported for some rows only, either as once, few or many, or as a class for expanded clones.

TRBJ2-1,TRBV7-9,TRBD1,NA,CASIQIPDRANEQFF,TGTGCCAGCATCCAAATTCCTGACAGGGCGAATGAGCAGTTCTTC
TRBJ2-1,TRBV7-2,TRBD2,NA,CASSLAGGPGDEQFF,TGTGCCAGCAGCTTAGCGGGAGGGCCAGGCGATGAGCAGTTCTTC
TRBJ1-2,TRBV4-3,NA,NA,CASSQDRLAGDGYTF,TGCGCCAGCAGCCAAGATCGGCTGGCAGGGGATGGCTACACCTTC
TRBJ2-7,TRBV29-1,TRBD1,few,CSVHPGQGADEQYF,TGCAGCGTTCACCCGGGACAGGGGGCCGACGAGCAGTACTTC
TRBJ2-2,TRBV28,TRBD1,NA,CASSFARGRDTGELFF,TGTGCCAGCAGTTTTGCCAGGGGGCGCGACACCGGGGAGCTGTTTTTT
TRBJ2-1,TRBV10-3,TRBD1,NA,CAIKLELGQEQFF,TGTGCCATCAAACTGGAGTTGGGACAGGAGCAGTTCTTC
TRBJ2-3,TRBV6-6,NA,once,CASSYSVSFTDTQYF,TGTGCCAGCAGTTACTCGGTTAGTTTTACAGATACGCAGTATTTT
TRBJ2-1,TRBV13,NA,NA,CASSLGLGVQFF,TGTGCCAGCAGCTTAGGCCTCGGTGTACAGTTCTTC
TRBJ1-2,TRBV27,NA,NA,CASSLSPKQQYGYTF,TGTGCCAGCAGTTTATCGCCGAAACAGCAGTATGGCTACACCTTC
TRBJ2-1,TRBV4-2,NA,many,CASSQGSLDSSSYNEQFF,TGTGCCAGCAGCCAAGGAAGCCTCGACAGTAGCTCCTACAATGAGCAGTTCTTC
TRBJ1-4,TRBV9,NA,NA,CASSVEGTTNEKLFF,TGTGCCAGCAGCGTAGAGGGGACAACTAATGAAAAACTGTTTTTT
TRBJ2-2,TRBV5-4,NA,NA,CASSPLSGNTGELFF,TGTGCCAGCAGCCCCCTTAGCGGGAACACCGGGGAGCTGTTTTTT
TRBJ2-5,TRBV13,TRBD1,NA,CASSSAGTGGKTQYF,TGTGCCAGCAGCTCCGCCGGGACAGGGGGAAAGACCCAGTACTTC
TRBJ1-2,TRBV2,NA,NA,CASRDRQSQSSGYTF,TGTGCCAGCAGGGACCGACAGTCTCAGTCTTCTGGCTACACCTTC
TRBJ2-7,TRBV4-2,NA,large,CASSQEEGSSYEQYF,TGTGCCAGCAGCCAAGAGGAGGGGAGCTCCTACGAGCAGTACTTC
TRBJ2-5,TRBV5-5,TRBD2,NA,CASSWGEGVGETQYF,TGTGCCAGCAGCTGGGGGGAGGGAGTGGGAGAGACCCAGTACTTC
TRBJ2-5,TRBV9,NA,NA,CASSVTGARETQYF,TGTGCCAGCAGCGTAACGGGAGCCAGGGAGACCCAGTACTTC
TRBJ2-7,TRBV9,TRBD2,NA,CASSVGDLAGGHHEQYF,TGTGCCAGCAGCGTAGGGGACTTAGCGGGAGGTCACCACGAGCAGTACTTC
TRBJ1-2,TRBV27,NA,NA,CASSTSDGDYGYTF,TGTGCCAGCAGTACTTCTGACGGGGACTATGGCTACACCTTC
TRBJ2-3,TRBV27,TRBD2,NA,CASSLSRTSPDTQYF,TGTGCCAGCAGTTTATCGCGGACTAGCCCAGATACGCAGTATTTT
TRBJ1-1,TRBV14,NA,NA,CASSGVGEGLNTEAFF,TGTGCCAGCAGCGGGGTGGGAGAGGGCTTGAACACTGAAGCTTTCTTT
TRBJ2-7,TRBV27,NA,NA,CASSPSTGYIPYEQYF,TGTGCCAGCAGTCCGTCGACAGGCTATATCCCCTACGAGCAGTACTTC
TRBJ2-7,TRBV7-9,NA,NA,CASGGRGYEQYF,TGTGCCAGCGGGGGCAGGGGCTACGAGCAGTACTTC
TRBJ2-1,TRBV4-2,TRBD2,NA,CASSRGLAGEGNEQFF,TGTGCCAGCAGCCGGGGCCTAGCGGGAGAGGGGAATGAGCAGTTCTTC
TRBJ2-5,TRBV7-8,TRBD2,NA,CASSAWGGKAFQETQYF,TGTGCCAGCAGCGCCTGGGGGGGAAAAGCATTTCAAGAGACCCAGTACTTC
TRBJ2-3,TRBV4-3,TRBD2,NA,CASSQDRELAGRTDTQYF,TGCGCCAGCAGCCAAGATCGGGAGCTAGCGGGACGCACAGATACGCAGTATTTT
TRBJ2-7,TRBV11-2,TRBD2,NA,CASSLTLAGKYEQYF,TGTGCCAGCAGCTTAACGCTAGCGGGAAAGTACGAGCAGTACTTC
TRBJ1-4,TRBV7-9,NA,NA,CASSLARGANEKLFF,TGTGCCAGCAGCTTAGCCCGGGGGGCGAATGAAAAACTGTTTTTT
TRBJ1-1,TRBV13,NA,NA,CASSPQDLMGTEAFF,TGTGCCAGCAGCCCACAGGACCTCATGGGCACTGAAGCTTTCTTT
TRBJ1-5,TRBV4-1,TRBD1,NA,CASSQLPGQGLGNQPQHF,TGCGCCAGCAGCCAACTGCCGGGACAGGGGTTGGGCAATCAGCCCCAGCATTTT
TRBJ2-5,TRBV7-9,NA,NA,CASSLGVGTQYF,TGTGCCAGCAGCCTTGGAGTTGGGACCCAGTACTTC
TRBJ2-5,TRBV15,NA,NA,CATSADRGYGETQYF,TGTGCCACCAGCGCAGACCGGGGGTATGGGGAGACCCAGTACTTC
TRBJ2-2,TRBV25-1,NA,NA,CASRGSSAGELFF,TGTGCCAGCAGGGGCTCGTCGGCCGGGGAGCTGTTTTTT
TRBJ2-7,TRBV27,NA,NA,CASRRGISYEQYF,TGTGCCAGCAGAAGGGGGATCTCCTACGAGCAGTACTTC
TRBJ2-1,TRBV4-3,TRBD2,NA,CASNQGRTSVDEQFF,TGCGCCAGCAACCAAGGTCGGACTAGCGTGGATGAGCAGTTCTTC
TRBJ1-2,TRBV5-6,NA,NA,CASSLVRESGSGSYTF,TGTGCCAGCAGCTTGGTAAGGGAATCCGGGTCGGGGTCCTACACCTTC
TRBJ1-4,TRBV9,NA,NA,CASPDDSPNEKLFF,TGTGCCAGCCCCGACGACAGCCCTAATGAAAAACTGTTTTTT
TRBJ1-1,TRBV6-6,NA,few,CASSYSWARGNTEAFF,TGTGCCAGCAGTTACTCGTGGGCCAGGGGAAACACTGAAGCTTTCTTT
TRBJ2-7,TRBV27,TRBD1,NA,CASSPGTVPYEQYF,TGTGCCAGCAGCCCCGGGACAGTCCCCTACGAGCAGTACTTC
TRBJ2-4,TRBV6-5,TRBD1,NA,CASSPLTGDIQYF,TGTGCCAGCAGCCCCCTCACAGGGGACATTCAGTACTTC
TRBJ2-7,TRBV9,NA,NA,CASSVDPTPAEQYF,TGTGCCAGCAGCGTAGACCCGACTCCGGCCGAGCAGTACTTC
TRBJ2-1,TRBV5-4,TRBD1,NA,CASGRPGQGRANSYNEQFF,TGTGCCAGCGGACGACCGGGACAGGGACGGGCAAACTCCTACAATGAGCAGTTCTTC
TRBJ2-7,TRBV6-1,NA,NA,CASSEGVYEQYF,TGTGCCAGCAGTGAAGGAGTCTACGAGCAGTACTTC
TRBJ1-1,TRBV5-4,NA,NA,CASSSIASDEAFF,TGTGCCAGCAGCTCCATAGCTTCTGATGAAGCTTTCTTT
TRBJ1-2,TRBV27,NA,NA,CASSFQQGFNYGYTF,TGTGCCAGCAGTTTCCAGCAGGGGTTTAACTATGGCTACACCTTC
TRBJ2-1,TRBV25-1,NA,few,CASSYGTKREQFF,TGTGCCAGCAGTTACGGGACAAAACGAGAGCAGTTCTTC
TRBJ2-5,TRBV7-9,NA,NA,CASSLATAGWVKQETQYF,TGTGCCAGCAGCTTAGCGACAGCAGGTTGGGTAAAGCAAGAGACCCAGTACTTC
TRBJ2-1,TRBV2,NA,NA,CASKTLSSYNEQFF,TGTGCCAGCAAAACCCTGAGCTCCTACAATGAGCAGTTCTTC
TRBJ1-1,TRBV30,TRBD1,NA,CAWSVGTGNTEAFF,TGTGCCTGGAGTGTAGGGACAGGGAACACTGAAGCTTTCTTT
TRBJ2-3,TRBV6-4,TRBD1,medium-sized,CASSGTGGADTQYF,TGTGCCAGCAGTGGGACAGGGGGCGCAGATACGCAGTATTTT
TRBJ1-6,TRBV5-4,TRBD1,NA,CASSRAGQAFRALHF,TGTGCCAGCAGTCGCGCGGGACAGGCATTTCGGGCCCTCCACTTT
TRBJ2-5,TRBV4-2,TRBD2,NA,CASSQEDWGLAGDEETQYF,TGTGCCAGCAGCCAAGAAGATTGGGGACTAGCGGGAGATGAAGAGACCCAGTACTTC
TRBJ2-7,TRBV6-6,NA,NA,CASRYRGLHPYEQYF,TGTGCCAGCAGATACAGGGGACTACACCCCTACGAGCAGTACTTC
TRBJ2-2,TRBV7-9,NA,NA,CAAGGSERRELFF,TGTGCCGCAGGGGGGAGCGAGCGCCGGGAGCTGTTTTTT
TRBJ2-1,TRBV29-1,TRBD2,medium-sized,CSVGLADTYNEQFF,TGCAGCGTTGGACTAGCCGACACCTACAATGAGCAGTTCTTC
TRBJ2-5,TRBV5-1,TRBD2,NA,CASSPGLARETQYF,TGCGCCAGCAGCCCAGGACTAGCGAGGGAGACCCAGTACTTC
TRBJ1-1,TRBV4-3,NA,NA,CASSQAPTANTEAFF,TGCGCCAGCAGCCAAGCCCCCACAGCGAACACTGAAGCTTTCTTT